A single sample is the source of the 27 T cell receptor beta chains below, sequenced in a study of identical twins (dated by TCRdb to 2016 to 2017). Receptor libraries were prepared by 5' RACE. TCRdb shows the sequencer as Illumina HiSeq 2000. The raw public data were reprocessed by TCRdb itself: fastp quality trimming at Q25, MiXCR clonotype calling, in-frame beta chains only. Rows are combined by CDR3 protein, so each entry shows the most common genes and DNA. This sample comprises around 1.7 million distinct CDR3 sequences, around 29% of them detected only once. More than 0.25% of the sample is in the top ten clones. The sample comprised cord blood. The receptor source for this set is a newborn girl in good health.

This clonotype was seen only a few times. The chain recombines TRBV11-2 with TRBJ1-4; possible D gene TRBD1, 5 bases. Trimming pared 5 bases from V and 6 bases from J, leaving 16 bases between. This CDR3 region has 15 residues. Germline CDR1 is SGHAT and CDR2 is FQNNGV. The CDR3 bases are TGTGCCAGCAGCCGGGGGGACTTCCCTTATGAAAAACTGTTTTTT. The encoded protein is CASSRGDFPYEKLFF. Based on the CDR3 plus reference TRBV11-2 and TRBJ1-4, the full variable domain is EAGVAQSPRYKIIEKRQSVAFWCNPISGHATLYWYQQILGQGPKLLIQFQNNGVVDDSQLPKDRFSAERLKGVDSTLKIQPAKLEDSAVYLCASSRGDFPYEKLFFGSGTQLSVL.

The chain recombines TRBV27 with TRBJ1-1, with a tentative D call TRBD1 (5 bases). CDR3 length: 15 residues. The germline V and J ends were trimmed by 9 bases and 0 bases, with 17 bases remaining between them. Germline CDR1 MNHEY, CDR2 SMNVEV (reference sequence). CDR3 region: CASLIPGRLNTEAFF. The CDR3 DNA is TGTGCCAGTTTAATCCCAGGGAGGCTGAACACTGAAGCTTTCTTT.

The rearrangement joins TRBV5-1 to TRBJ1-1, with D tentatively TRBD1 (6 bases). The CDR3 covers 16 residues. Looked up from germline, CDR1 is SGHRS and CDR2 is YFSETQ. V was pared by 4 bases and J by 0 bases, with 16 bases between. The CDR3 reads CASSPWTAGMNTEAFF. As DNA, the CDR3 is TGCGCCAGCAGCCCCTGGACAGCGGGTATGAACACTGAAGCTTTCTTT.

In DNA form, the CDR3 reads TGTGCCAGCAGCCAAGATCCCAACAGGGCTAACTATGGCTACACCTTC. Translated: CASSQDPNRANYGYTF. The chain recombines TRBV4-2 with TRBJ1-2, with a possible D match to TRBD1 (6 bases). The V gene's germline CDR1 is LGHNA and CDR2 YNFKEQ. V was pared by 0 bases and J by 0 bases, with 11 bases between. The CDR3 is made up of 16 amino acids.

J is TRBJ1-2 and V is TRBV7-2; no reliable D call. The germline CDR1 and CDR2 sequences are SGHTA and FQGNSA. The V gene lost 5 bases and the J gene lost 4 bases, with 14 bases spanning the gap. The CDR3 length is 14 residues. The DNA for the CDR3 is TGTGCCAGCAGCCCTCTCCCCGAACCCTATGGCTACACCTTC. Translated, it gives CASSPLPEPYGYTF.

This clonotype was counted only a few times. The V and J genes are TRBV29-1 and TRBJ1-2, with 8 positions matching TRBD1. CDR1 and CDR2 from the germline V gene are SQVTM and ANQGSEA. CDR3 size: 13 residues. The ends lost 4 bases at V and 4 bases at J; junction bases unmatched: 5. The CDR3 protein is CSVVAGGGYGYTF. In DNA form, the CDR3 reads TGCAGCGTTGTCGCAGGGGGCGGCTATGGCTACACCTTC.

This clonotype was detected many times. The chain has TRBV12-3 or TRBV12-4 and TRBJ2-6; D is ambiguous. The CDR3 runs 16 residues. V gave up 3 bases and J gave up 1 base, with 10 bases separating them. CDR3 nucleotide sequence: TGTGCCAGCAGTTTTATATTAGGGTCTGGGGCCAACGTCCTGACTTTC. Its protein is CASSFILGSGANVLTF.

This clonotype was observed a handful of times. The chain recombines TRBV14 with TRBJ2-7, with D possibly being TRBD1 or TRBD2 (5 bases each). Germline loops: CDR1 SGHDN, CDR2 FVKESK. V lost 4 bases and J 2 bases, leaving 15 bases between the germline ends. CDR3 length: 15 amino acids. CDR3: CASSPIGDPAYEQYF. The CDR3 nucleotides are TGTGCCAGCAGCCCCATTGGGGACCCTGCCTACGAGCAGTACTTC.

This clonotype was seen a handful of times. The rearrangement joins TRBV3-1 to TRBJ1-1; no clear D gene. CDR1 is LGHDT, CDR2 YNNKEL, per germline (reference sequence). V shed 0 bases and J shed 0 bases, with 11 bases lying between them. This CDR3 is 16 amino acids long. CDR3 sequence (DNA): TGTGCCAGCAGCCAAGAGGATGGCCGCCTGAACACTGAAGCTTTCTTT. Protein sequence: CASSQEDGRLNTEAFF.

This clonotype was seen more than once but under ten times. This chain links TRBV28 with TRBJ2-7; TRBD1 matches at 7 bases. Trimming cost V 7 bases and J 0 bases; bases outside gene matches: 9. The CDR3 has 15 amino acids. The germline V gene has CDR1 MDHEN and CDR2 SYDVKM. CDR3 sequence (DNA): TGTGCCAGCATATCCTGGGACAGAGACTCCTACGAGCAGTACTTC. It specifies CASISWDRDSYEQYF.

The V call is TRBV6-2 or TRBV6-3, the J call TRBJ2-7; D gene ambiguous. Germline lookup yields CDR1 MNHEY and CDR2 SVGEGT. The CDR3 is 13 residues long. V gave up 6 bases and J gave up 7 bases, with 16 bases separating them. The CDR3 region is CASSPRYGNEQYF. The CDR3 region has the DNA TGTGCCAGCAGCCCTCGATATGGCAATGAGCAGTACTTC.

In regard to this clonotype: Germline is not matched at one junction end, which may reflect a read error. The chain has TRBV24-1 and TRBJ2-3, with D possibly TRBD1 on 6 matching bases. The CDR3 sequence is 15 residues long. CDR1 is KGHDR, CDR2 SFDVKD, per germline. The CDR3 nucleotides read TGTGCCATCAGTGATCCCGGACAGACCCCAGATACGCAGTATTTT. Amino acid sequence: CAISDPGQTPDTQYF.

This clonotype came up a few times. The rearrangement links TRBV29-1 to TRBJ2-7; D gene uncertain. The CDR3 runs 12 residues. With 8 bases removed from V and 0 bases from J, the gap between germline ends came to 11 bases. Germline lookup yields CDR1 SQVTM and CDR2 ANQGSEA. CDR3 nucleotides: TGCAGCCTCCGAGACACCTCCTACGAGCAGTACTTC. Its translation: CSLRDTSYEQYF.

This clonotype has more than one count but fewer than ten. V and J are TRBV12-3 or TRBV12-4 and TRBJ2-1; TRBD2 aligns across 10 bases. Germline trimming cut 5 bases from V and 5 bases from J; bases unmatched to any gene: 6. This CDR3 is 15 amino acids long. For the CDR3, the DNA is TGTGCCAGCAGTCTGAAAGCGGGAGGGAACAATGAGCAGTTCTTC. Protein sequence: CASSLKAGGNNEQFF.

The chain recombines TRBV6-1 with TRBJ1-6, with D possibly being TRBD1 (6 bases). This CDR3 is 17 amino acids long. V lost 3 bases, J lost 10 bases, and 22 bases lay in between. Germline CDR1 and CDR2: MNHNS and SASEGT. Written as DNA, the CDR3 is TGTGCCAGCAGTGAGAGCGTTTCGGGGGGCATCGGATCACCCCTCCACTTT. It translates to CASSESVSGGIGSPLHF.

V gene TRBV5-1 combines with J gene TRBJ2-5; maybe TRBD1 (6 bases). The CDR3 runs 14 residues. V lost 2 bases, J lost 4 bases, and 12 bases lay in between. Germline CDR1 is SGHRS and CDR2 is YFSETQ. The CDR3 DNA reads TGCGCCAGCAGCTTCGAACAGGGATTAGAGACCCAGTACTTC. Translating it yields CASSFEQGLETQYF.

This clonotype was found a few times. The chain recombines TRBV20-1 with TRBJ1-4; D call uncertain. Deletions cut 1 base from V and 3 bases from J, with 12 bases between. Germline loops: CDR1 DFQATT, CDR2 SNEGSKA (reference sequence). The CDR3 covers 15 residues. The CDR3 sequence is CSARARVSANEKLFF. Here the CDR3 DNA reads TGCAGTGCTAGAGCACGGGTCTCGGCTAATGAAAAACTGTTTTTT.

Concerning this clonotype: A clone one base away is much larger, so this may be a read error. The V call is TRBV29-1, the J call TRBJ1-2; D is possibly TRBD1 (6 bases). V gave up 6 bases and J gave up 4 bases, with 12 bases separating them. This CDR3 comprises 12 residues. Germline V gene lookup returns CDR1 SQVTM and CDR2 ANQGSEA. CDR3: CSVKDSSYGYTF. DNA for the CDR3: TGCAGCGTAAAGGACAGTAGCTATGGCTACACCTTC. The whole variable domain, filled in from reference TRBV29-1 and TRBJ1-2, reads SAVISQKPSRDICQRGTSLTIQCQVDSQVTMMFWYRQQPGQSLTLIATANQGSEATYESGFVIDKFPISRPNLTFSTLTVSNMSPEDSSIYLCSVKDSSYGYTFGSGTRLTVV.

This chain uses TRBV20-1 with TRBJ1-2, with D maybe TRBD1 (6 bases). Per germline, CDR1 DFQATT and CDR2 SNEGSKA (reference sequence). The CDR3 sequence is 14 residues long. The V end was cut by 6 bases, the J end by 6 bases, with 20 bases between. CDR3 sequence (DNA): TGCAGTGCCCCCCATGGGGGGGCGCCCAATGGCTACACCTTC. It codes for CSAPHGGAPNGYTF.

The chain joins TRBV6-2 or TRBV6-3 to TRBJ1-2; D is perhaps TRBD1 (6 bases). The CDR3 extends over 15 amino acids. Germline lookup yields CDR1 MNHEY and CDR2 SVGEGT. Trimming left V 8 bases short and J 3 bases short, with 19 bases between. CDR3 region: CASCIGQGRYYGYTF. The DNA of the CDR3 is TGTGCCAGCTGCATTGGGCAGGGGAGGTACTATGGCTACACCTTC.

The chain links TRBV11-2 to TRBJ2-1; 12 positions match TRBD2. This CDR3 contains 22 residues. J lost 0 bases, V lost 2 bases, and 17 bases had no gene match. Germline CDR1 reads SGHAT; CDR2 reads FQNNGV. The CDR3 DNA reads as TGTGCCAGCAGCTTAATCGTCTCAGGACTAGCGGGGACCCTGAGCTCCTACAATGAGCAGTTCTTC. This sequence encodes CASSLIVSGLAGTLSSYNEQFF.

This clonotype was counted a few times. V is TRBV28 and J is TRBJ1-1; tentatively, D is TRBD1 (5 bases). CDR1 and CDR2 (germline): MDHEN, SYDVKM. The CDR3 spans 12 residues. Trimming removed 6 bases from V and 6 bases from J, with 11 bases in between. In DNA, the CDR3 is TGTGCCAGCAGCGACAGACCGGCTGAAGCTTTCTTT. As protein: CASSDRPAEAFF.

This clonotype was observed a few times. The chain has TRBV5-1 and TRBJ1-2; 7 nucleotides line up with TRBD1. V lost 4 bases and J lost 6; bases outside the gene matches: 9. Germline CDR1 reads SGHRS; CDR2 reads YFSETQ. This CDR3 spans 14 amino acids. The CDR3 is CASSGEGARHGYTF. The CDR3 DNA reads as TGCGCCAGCAGCGGCGAGGGGGCGCGGCATGGCTACACCTTC.

This clonotype showed up many times. V is TRBV27 and J is TRBJ2-1, with D possibly being TRBD1 or TRBD2 (6 bases each). Germline-derived CDR1 and CDR2 are MNHEY and SMNVEV (reference sequence). The germline V and J ends were trimmed by 0 bases and 3 bases, with 9 bases remaining between them. This CDR3 has 15 amino acids. The CDR3 DNA is TGTGCCAGCAGTTTATCGGGGGGCTACTACAATGAGCAGTTCTTC. Translated, it gives CASSLSGGYYNEQFF.

This clonotype was picked up many times. V is TRBV20-1 and J is TRBJ2-3; D gene unclear. The V gene's germline CDR1 is DFQATT and CDR2 SNEGSKA (reference sequence). The CDR3 sequence is 12 residues long. Trimming stripped 3 bases from V and 1 base from J, with 5 bases between. The CDR3 sequence is CSASWGTDTQYF. CDR3 bases: TGCAGTGCTAGCTGGGGCACAGATACGCAGTATTTT.

The genes are TRBV2 and TRBJ2-1; possible D gene TRBD2, 6 bases. Per germline, CDR1 SNHLY and CDR2 FYNNEI. Trimming left V 6 bases short and J 6 bases short, with 9 bases between. CDR3 length: 12 amino acids. CDR3 DNA sequence: TGTGCCAGCAGGGGACTGGGCAATGAGCAGTTCTTC. It yields the protein CASRGLGNEQFF.

V gene TRBV6-1 combines with J gene TRBJ1-2; D might be TRBD1 (5 bases). Trimming stripped 4 bases from V and 3 bases from J, with 15 bases between. Germline V lookup: CDR1 MNHNS, CDR2 SASEGT. This CDR3 contains 15 residues. The CDR3 loop reads CASSGTLQAHYGYTF. For the CDR3, the DNA is TGTGCCAGCAGTGGGACTTTACAGGCACACTATGGCTACACCTTC.